This T cell receptor beta chain was recovered during a study of vaccination and CD4 T cells after COVID-19. Concerning this clonotype: Its antigen remains unidentified.

Stated time point: late sampling 161 to 241 days after vaccination in three convalescent patients. The treatment denotes: approximately nine-day PBMC culture with coronavirus spike peptide pools or control peptides (ViraFEST assay). The assay that was used to sequence DNA from cultured CD4+ T cells was the Oncomine TCR Beta short-read assay. Via MiXCR, TCRdb re-called the PCR reads, giving one row per CDR3 protein. The sample lists around 15,000 distinct CDR3 sequences, approximately 54% seen once, with about 16% in the top ten. Germline V lookup: CDR1 KGHDR, CDR2 SFDVKD. V gave up 7 bases and J gave up 8 bases, with 20 bases separating them. The CDR3 is 14 residues long.

The chain couples TRBV24-1 to TRBJ2-7, with a weak D call TRBD2 (6 bases). The source was CD4+ T cells from blood, cultured in vitro, collected about 7 months after SARS-CoV-2 vaccination. The receptor was derived from a human donor who had recovered from COVID-19. This CDR3 is CATSPRDFGAQQYF. The DNA of the CDR3 is TGTGCCACCAGCCCTCGGGACTTCGGGGCCCAGCAGTACTTC.